This is a list of T cell receptor beta chains from one sample in a study of cytotoxic CD8 clonotypes in ibrutinib-treated CLL. TCRdb keeps only in-frame clones here, not all; method: immunoSEQ multiplex PCR. There are 250,000 or so clones in the sample; 70% occur only once, and 15% lies in the top ten. Here the sequenced sample was PBMCs, taken after 24 months of ibrutinib treatment. Every receptor here comes from a human donor with chronic lymphocytic leukemia. The CDR3 runs from the conserved cysteine through the conserved F or W. Each record gives: D gene, J gene, clone size, V gene, CDR3 DNA, CDR3 protein. D genes are given only for firm matches. Where a row states a size, it is once, few, many or the class of an expanded clone; other rows omit it.

- TRBJ2-7 - TRBV2 TGTGCCAGCACAGTGTACCTAGAGGCGTACGAGCAGTACTTC CASTVYLEAYEQYF
- TRBJ2-5 - TRBV29-1 TGCAGCTGCATGGACGGAGAGACCCAGTACTTC CSCMDGETQYF
- TRBJ2-2 - TRBV28 TGTGCCAGCGCCGGAGGAGCGGCAACTCCTACGAACACCGGGGAGCTGTTTTTT CASAGGAATPTNTGELFF
TRBD1 TRBJ1-1 - TRBV10-1 TGCGCCAGCAGCCCAGGGGGGCTCCCTGAAGCTTTCTTT CASSPGGLPEAFF
- TRBJ1-2 once TRBV19 TGTGCCAGTAGGGGACGGGCTACTTTTGGCTATGGCTACACCTTC CASRGRATFGYGYTF
- TRBJ2-7 - TRBV7-2 TGTGCCAGCAGCTTAAATCCCTTCCTACTAGGCGAGCAGTACTTC CASSLNPFLLGEQYF
- TRBJ2-7 few TRBV6-5 TGTGCCAGCAGTTACTCCCACTACGAGCAGTACTTC CASSYSHYEQYF
- TRBJ2-1 - TRBV7-9 TGTGCCAGCAGCTGGGGGGAGAGCTACAATGAGCAGTTCTTC CASSWGESYNEQFF
- TRBJ1-4 - TRBV27 TGTGCCAGCAGCTTCCGGGGAAGGAATGAAAAACTGTTTTTT CASSFRGRNEKLFF
- TRBJ1-1 - TRBV7-9 TGTGCCAGCAGCCACGTTGTGCGCCGTGAAGCTTTCTTT CASSHVVRREAFF
- TRBJ1-3 - TRBV5-4 TGTGCCAGCAGCTTGGCCGGGGTCACTGGAAACACCATATATTTT CASSLAGVTGNTIYF
- TRBJ2-7 - TRBV7-9 TGTGCCAGCAGCCCCAGGGGCGAGCAGTACTTC CASSPRGEQYF
- TRBJ2-3 - TRBV6-5 TGTGCCACGGAGGGCACTGGCACAGATACGCAGTATTTT CATEGTGTDTQYF
- TRBJ2-6 - TRBV6-1 TGTGCCAGCAGTGACCCCCGGGTCCTGACTTTC CASSDPRVLTF
- TRBJ2-1 - TRBV15 TGTGCCACCAATCTTGTGGCCGGCAATGAGCAGTTCTTC CATNLVAGNEQFF
- TRBJ1-1 - TRBV13 TGTGCCAGCAGCTCGACGGAAGAGAACACTGAAGCTTTCTTT CASSSTEENTEAFF
TRBD2 TRBJ2-3 - TRBV2 TGTGCCAGCAGTGATCTAACGGGAGGGGTGACAGATACGCAGTATTTT CASSDLTGGVTDTQYF
- TRBJ1-1 few TRBV27 TGTGCCAGCAGTTTGGACCCAGGGTCTCCCACTGAAGCTTTCTTT CASSLDPGSPTEAFF
TRBD2 TRBJ2-1 - TRBV12-5 TGTGCTAGTGCCCTCTTGAGGGCTAGCGGAACCTACAATGAGCAGTTCTTC CASALLRASGTYNEQFF
- TRBJ1-1 few TRBV2 TGTGCCAGCAGTGAAAGGGCGGTGAACACTGAAGCTTTCTTT CASSERAVNTEAFF
TRBD1 TRBJ1-2 - TRBV5-1 TGCGCCAGCAGCGACCGGACAGGGGCTCAGGATGGCTACACCTTC CASSDRTGAQDGYTF
TRBD1 TRBJ2-2 - TRBV7-9 TGTGCCAGCAGCCCCGGGGACAGACTTCTCACCGGGGAGCTGTTTTTT CASSPGDRLLTGELFF
- TRBJ1-5 - TRBV19 TGTGCCAGTAGTACCGGGACCGTTACCAATCAGCCCCAGCATTTT CASSTGTVTNQPQHF
- TRBJ2-2 - TRBV7-6 TGTGCCAGCAGCCAGACTAGACAGAACACCGGGGAGCTGTTTTTT CASSQTRQNTGELFF
TRBD2 TRBJ2-7 - TRBV18 TGTGCCAGCTCACCAGGACTAGCGGGAGCGGACGAGCAGTACTTC CASSPGLAGADEQYF
TRBD1 TRBJ2-5 - TRBV28 TGTGCCAGCAGTGACATACCTTACCCGGGACAGGGGGCAAGGGGGACCCAGTACTTC CASSDIPYPGQGARGTQYF
- TRBJ2-7 few TRBV2 TGTGCCAGCAGTGCGAGGGAGGAGCAGTACTTC CASSAREEQYF
- TRBJ2-4 - TRBV27 TGTGCCAGCAAAGGTGTCAAGGCCAAAAACATTCAGTACTTC CASKGVKAKNIQYF
TRBD1 TRBJ2-2 - TRBV5-1 TGCGCCAGCAGCGGGACAGGGGGCTTAGAAGGGGAGCTGTTTTTT CASSGTGGLEGELFF
TRBD1 TRBJ2-1 few TRBV27 TGTGCCAGCAGTTATGGACAGGGGGAAGGTGGTGAGCAGTTCTTC CASSYGQGEGGEQFF
TRBD2 TRBJ2-5 - TRBV5-1 TGCGCCAGCAGCTTTGGGACTAGTAAGGAGACCCAGTACTTC CASSFGTSKETQYF
- TRBJ2-3 - TRBV5-1 TGCGCCAGCAGAGGGACTGGCGGGGATACGCAGTATTTT CASRGTGGDTQYF